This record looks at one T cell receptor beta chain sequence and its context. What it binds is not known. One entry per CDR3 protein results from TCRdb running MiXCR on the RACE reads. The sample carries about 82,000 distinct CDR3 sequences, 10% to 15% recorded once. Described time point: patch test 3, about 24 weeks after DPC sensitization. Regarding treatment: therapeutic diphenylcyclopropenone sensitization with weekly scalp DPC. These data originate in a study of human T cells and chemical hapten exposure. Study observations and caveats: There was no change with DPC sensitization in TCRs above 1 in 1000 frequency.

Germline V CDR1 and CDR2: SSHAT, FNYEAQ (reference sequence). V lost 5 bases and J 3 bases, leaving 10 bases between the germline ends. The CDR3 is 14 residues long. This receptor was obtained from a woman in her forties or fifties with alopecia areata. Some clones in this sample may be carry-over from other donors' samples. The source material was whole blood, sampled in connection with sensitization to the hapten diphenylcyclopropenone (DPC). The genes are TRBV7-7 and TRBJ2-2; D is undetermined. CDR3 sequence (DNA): TGTGCCAGCAGCCTGAGTATTTACACCGGGGAGCTGTTTTTT. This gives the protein CASSLSIYTGELFF.